One T cell receptor (beta chain) is described in this entry. Alongside a J-beta primer mix, a sample-barcoded 5' primer served in a second PCR lasting about 7 to 12 cycles. TCRdb reanalysed the 5' RACE reads using MiXCR and keeps one entry per CDR3 protein. Of under 2,000,000 distinct CDR3 sequences in the sample, about 50% were seen once. The sample is drawn from a study of blood T cells in healthy people across ages. V lost 8 bases and J lost 4; bases outside the gene matches: 13. CDR1 and CDR2 (germline): MNHNY, SVGAGI (reference sequence). The CDR3 length is 16 residues. The TCR originated in a woman between 40 and 50 years old in good health. The sample comprised blood. The V and J genes are TRBV6-6 and TRBJ1-1; 10 bases fit TRBD1. CDR3 DNA sequence: TGTGCCAGCGGATACCGGGACAGGGGTACAGTCACTGAAGCTTTCTTT. Translating gives CASGYRDRGTVTEAFF.